This T cell receptor beta chain was obtained from a study of CD8 T cells in ankylosing spondylitis. The study's findings and limits: Made up of several highly homologous variants, a TCR beta motif appeared characteristic of ankylosing spondylitis blood. Some of these motif variants have turned up before, in reports on reactive arthritis synovial fluid and blood. Matched ankylosing spondylitis synovial fluid reportedly showed significant enrichment of disease-linked clones. As for the disease-linked clones, they showed a CD8+ phenotype and occurred at relatively low frequencies in peripheral blood.

It was by quantitative 5'-RACE with molecular barcodes that TCR beta libraries were made. TCRdb reprocessed the 5' RACE reads with MiXCR, giving one entry per CDR3 protein. The sample lists about 420,000 distinct CDR3 sequences; under 25% were seen once. On this clonotype itself: Its target is not known. A junction end diverges from the germline sequence, so it may reflect a read error.

This receptor was obtained from a male donor with ankylosing spondylitis. Sequenced: blood, either unsorted or a sorted T cell fraction (not recorded which).

The CDR3 sequence: CAISEMGSPGANVLTF. In DNA, the CDR3 is TGTGCCATCAGTGAGATGGGGTCGCCTGGCGCCAACGTCCTGACTTTC. The chain employs TRBV10-3 and TRBJ2-6; D is unresolved. The length of the CDR3 is 16 residues. Germline assignment: CDR1 ENHRY and CDR2 SYGVKD.